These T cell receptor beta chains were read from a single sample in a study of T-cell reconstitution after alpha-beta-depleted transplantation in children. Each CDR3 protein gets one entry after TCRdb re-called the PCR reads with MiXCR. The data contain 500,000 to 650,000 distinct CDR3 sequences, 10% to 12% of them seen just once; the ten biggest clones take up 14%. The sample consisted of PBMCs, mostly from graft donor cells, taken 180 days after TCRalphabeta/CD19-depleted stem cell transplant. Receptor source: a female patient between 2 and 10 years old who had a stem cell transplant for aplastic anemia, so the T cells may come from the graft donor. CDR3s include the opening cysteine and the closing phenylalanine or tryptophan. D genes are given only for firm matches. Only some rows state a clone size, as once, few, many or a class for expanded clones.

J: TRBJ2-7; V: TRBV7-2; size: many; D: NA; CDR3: CASSLGQAPYEQYF; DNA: TGTGCCAGCAGCTTAGGACAGGCTCCCTACGAGCAGTACTTC
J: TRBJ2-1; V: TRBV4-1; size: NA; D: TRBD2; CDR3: CASSQSGTSGRRGSYNEQFF; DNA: TGCGCCAGCAGCCAATCCGGGACTAGCGGGAGGAGGGGCTCCTACAATGAGCAGTTCTTC
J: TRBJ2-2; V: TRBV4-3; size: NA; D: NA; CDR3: CASSQGRQNTGELFF; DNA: TGCGCCAGCAGCCAAGGGAGGCAGAACACCGGGGAGCTGTTTTTT
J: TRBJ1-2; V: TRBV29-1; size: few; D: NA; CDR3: CSVDVWVSDYGYTF; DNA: TGCAGCGTTGATGTTTGGGTATCTGACTATGGCTACACCTTC
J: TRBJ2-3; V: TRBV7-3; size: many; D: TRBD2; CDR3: CATMALGLPTDTQYF; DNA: TGTGCCACCATGGCTCTGGGACTACCCACAGATACGCAGTATTTT
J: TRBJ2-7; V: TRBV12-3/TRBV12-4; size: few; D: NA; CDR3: CASSSTRTVVYEQYF; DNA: TGTGCCAGCAGTTCTACTCGGACAGTGGTCTACGAGCAGTACTTC
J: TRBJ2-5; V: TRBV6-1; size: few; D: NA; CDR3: CASSELETQYF; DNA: TGTGCCAGCAGTGAATTGGAGACCCAGTACTTC
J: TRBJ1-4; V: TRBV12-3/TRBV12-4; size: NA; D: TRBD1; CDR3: CASSPEHRGLEKLFF; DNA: TGTGCCAGCAGCCCCGAGCACAGGGGGCTTGAAAAACTGTTTTTC
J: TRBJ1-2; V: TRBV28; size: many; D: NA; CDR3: CASSFTGKGGYGYTF; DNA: TGTGCCAGCAGTTTCACAGGGAAAGGGGGCTATGGCTACACCTTC
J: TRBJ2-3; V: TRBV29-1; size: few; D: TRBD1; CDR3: CSANRDRATDTQYF; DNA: TGCAGCGCAAACCGGGACAGGGCCACAGATACGCAGTATTTT
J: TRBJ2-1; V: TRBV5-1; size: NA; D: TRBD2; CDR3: CASSRTGTSSNNEQFF; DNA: TGCGCCAGCAGCCGAACCGGGACTAGCAGCAACAATGAGCAGTTCTTC
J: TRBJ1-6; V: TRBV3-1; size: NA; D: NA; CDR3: CASSQVQGNSPLHF; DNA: TGTGCCAGCAGCCAAGTACAGGGAAATTCACCCCTCCACTTT
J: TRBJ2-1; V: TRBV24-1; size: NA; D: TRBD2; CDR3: CATSDLGASGRRNNEQFF; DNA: TGTGCCACCAGTGATTTAGGGGCTAGCGGGAGGAGAAACAATGAGCAGTTCTTC
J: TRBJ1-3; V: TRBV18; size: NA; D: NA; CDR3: CASSPTTGSSGNTIYF; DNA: TGTGCCAGCTCACCGACCACCGGTTCCTCTGGAAACACCATATATTTT
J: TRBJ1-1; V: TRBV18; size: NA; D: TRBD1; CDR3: CASSPGTGALTEAFF; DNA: TGTGCCAGCTCCCCAGGGACAGGGGCCCTGACTGAAGCTTTCTTT
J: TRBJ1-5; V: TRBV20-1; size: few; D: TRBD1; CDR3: CSAIIQGKPSNQPQHF; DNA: TGCAGTGCTATTATACAGGGGAAACCAAGCAATCAGCCCCAGCATTTT
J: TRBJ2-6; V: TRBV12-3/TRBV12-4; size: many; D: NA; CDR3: CASSPRESGANVLTF; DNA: TGTGCCAGCAGTCCTAGGGAGTCTGGGGCCAACGTCCTGACTTTC
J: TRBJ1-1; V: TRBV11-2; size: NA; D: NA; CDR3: CASSLDSPGADTEAFF; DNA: TGTGCCAGCAGCTTAGATAGTCCGGGGGCTGACACTGAAGCTTTCTTT
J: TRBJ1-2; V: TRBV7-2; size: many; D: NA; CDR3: CASSSRNSGYGYTF; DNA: TGTGCCAGCAGCTCAAGGAATTCAGGCTATGGCTACACCTTC
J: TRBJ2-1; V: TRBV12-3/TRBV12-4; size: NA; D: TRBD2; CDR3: CASSIPGLAGAVYEQFF; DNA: TGTGCCAGCAGTATCCCGGGACTAGCGGGAGCTGTCTATGAGCAGTTCTTC
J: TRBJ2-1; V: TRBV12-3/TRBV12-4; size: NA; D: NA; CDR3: CASSLSGRQFF; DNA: TGTGCCAGCAGTTTAAGTGGCCGGCAGTTCTTC
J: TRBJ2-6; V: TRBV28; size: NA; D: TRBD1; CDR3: CASSPWGQGNSGANGLTF; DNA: TGTGCCAGCAGCCCGTGGGGACAGGGAAACTCTGGGGCCAACGGCCTGACTTTC